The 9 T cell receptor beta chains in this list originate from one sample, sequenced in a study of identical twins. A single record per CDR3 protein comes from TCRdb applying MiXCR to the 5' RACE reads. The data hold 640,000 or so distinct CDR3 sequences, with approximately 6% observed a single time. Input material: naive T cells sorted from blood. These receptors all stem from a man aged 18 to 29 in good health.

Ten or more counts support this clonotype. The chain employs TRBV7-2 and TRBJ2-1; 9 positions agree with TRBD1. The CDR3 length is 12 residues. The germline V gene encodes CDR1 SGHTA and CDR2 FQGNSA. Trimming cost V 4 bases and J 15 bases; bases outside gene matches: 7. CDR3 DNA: TGTGCCAGCAGCTCCACCGGGACAGGGAGGTTCTTC. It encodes CASSSTGTGRFF.

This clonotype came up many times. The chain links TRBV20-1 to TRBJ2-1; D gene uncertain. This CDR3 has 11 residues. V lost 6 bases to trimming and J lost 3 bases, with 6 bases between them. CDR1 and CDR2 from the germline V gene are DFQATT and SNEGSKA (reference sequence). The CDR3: CSATDYNEQFF. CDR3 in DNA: TGCAGTGCAACCGACTACAATGAGCAGTTCTTC.

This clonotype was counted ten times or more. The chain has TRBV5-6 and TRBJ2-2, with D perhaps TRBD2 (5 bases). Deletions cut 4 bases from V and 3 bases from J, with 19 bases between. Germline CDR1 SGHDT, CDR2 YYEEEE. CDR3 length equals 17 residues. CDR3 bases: TGTGCCAGCAGCACCCCCCCTTTGCGGCGGGACACCGGGGAGCTGTTTTTT. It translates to CASSTPPLRRDTGELFF.

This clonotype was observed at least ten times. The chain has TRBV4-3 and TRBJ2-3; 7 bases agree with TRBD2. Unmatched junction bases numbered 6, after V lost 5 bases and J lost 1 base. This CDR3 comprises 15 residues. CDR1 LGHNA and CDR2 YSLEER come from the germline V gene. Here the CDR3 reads CASSSQSGGTDTQYF. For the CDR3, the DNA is TGCGCCAGCAGCTCCCAAAGCGGGGGCACAGATACGCAGTATTTT.

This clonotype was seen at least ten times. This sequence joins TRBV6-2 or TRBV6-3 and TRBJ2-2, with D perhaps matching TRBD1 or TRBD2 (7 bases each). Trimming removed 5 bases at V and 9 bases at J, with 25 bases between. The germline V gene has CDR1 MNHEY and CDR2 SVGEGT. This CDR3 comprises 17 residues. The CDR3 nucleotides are TGTGCCAGCAGTCGGACAGGCGGACTAGAAGAAGGCTGGGAGCTGTTTTTT. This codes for CASSRTGGLEEGWELFF.

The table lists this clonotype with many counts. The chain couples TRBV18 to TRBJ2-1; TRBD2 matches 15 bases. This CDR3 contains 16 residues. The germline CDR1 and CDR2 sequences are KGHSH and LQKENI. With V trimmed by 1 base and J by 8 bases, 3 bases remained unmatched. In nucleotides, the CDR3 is TGTGCCAGCTCACCACGGGGACTAGCGGGAGGCGATGAGCAGTTCTTC. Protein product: CASSPRGLAGGDEQFF.

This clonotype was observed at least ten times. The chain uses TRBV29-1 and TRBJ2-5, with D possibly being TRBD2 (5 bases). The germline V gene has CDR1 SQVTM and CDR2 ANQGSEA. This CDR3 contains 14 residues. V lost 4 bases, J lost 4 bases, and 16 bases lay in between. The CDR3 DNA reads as TGCAGCGTTGTGGTACTAGAAAGTTTAGAGACCCAGTACTTC. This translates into CSVVVLESLETQYF. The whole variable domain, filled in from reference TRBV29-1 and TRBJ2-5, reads SAVISQKPSRDICQRGTSLTIQCQVDSQVTMMFWYRQQPGQSLTLIATANQGSEATYESGFVIDKFPISRPNLTFSTLTVSNMSPEDSSIYLCSVVVLESLETQYFGPGTRLLVL.

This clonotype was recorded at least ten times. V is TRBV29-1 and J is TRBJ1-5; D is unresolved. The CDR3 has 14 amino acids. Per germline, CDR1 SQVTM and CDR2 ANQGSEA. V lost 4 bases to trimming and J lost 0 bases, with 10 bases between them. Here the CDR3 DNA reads TGCAGCGTTGTCCCCAGCGATAGCAATCAGCCCCAGCATTTT. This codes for CSVVPSDSNQPQHF. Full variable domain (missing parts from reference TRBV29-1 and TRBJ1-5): SAVISQKPSRDICQRGTSLTIQCQVDSQVTMMFWYRQQPGQSLTLIATANQGSEATYESGFVIDKFPISRPNLTFSTLTVSNMSPEDSSIYLCSVVPSDSNQPQHFGDGTRLSIL.

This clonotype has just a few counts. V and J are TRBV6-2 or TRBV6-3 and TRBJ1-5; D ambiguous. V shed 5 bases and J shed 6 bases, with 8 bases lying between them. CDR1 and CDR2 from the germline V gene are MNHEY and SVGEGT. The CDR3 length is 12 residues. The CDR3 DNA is TGTGCCAGCAGTGCGGGAAGTCAGCCCCAGCATTTT. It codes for CASSAGSQPQHF.